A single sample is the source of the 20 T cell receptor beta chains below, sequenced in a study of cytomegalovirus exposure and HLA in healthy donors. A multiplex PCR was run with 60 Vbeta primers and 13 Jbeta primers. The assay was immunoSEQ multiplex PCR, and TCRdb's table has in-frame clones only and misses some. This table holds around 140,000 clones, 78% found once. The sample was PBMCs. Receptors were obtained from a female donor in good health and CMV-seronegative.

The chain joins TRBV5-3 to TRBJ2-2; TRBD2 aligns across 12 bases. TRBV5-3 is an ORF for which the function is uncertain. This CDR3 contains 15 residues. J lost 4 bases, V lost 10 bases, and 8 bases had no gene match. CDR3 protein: CAPQGLAGCTGELFF. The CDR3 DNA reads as TGTGCCCCCCAAGGACTAGCGGGATGCACCGGGGAGCTGTTTTTT.

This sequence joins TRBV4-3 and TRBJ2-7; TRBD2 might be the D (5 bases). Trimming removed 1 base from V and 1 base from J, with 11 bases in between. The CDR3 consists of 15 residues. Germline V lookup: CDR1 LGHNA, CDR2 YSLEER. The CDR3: CASSQVRDVSYEQYF. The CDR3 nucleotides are TGCGCCAGCAGCCAAGTGAGGGATGTTTCCTACGAGCAGTACTTC.

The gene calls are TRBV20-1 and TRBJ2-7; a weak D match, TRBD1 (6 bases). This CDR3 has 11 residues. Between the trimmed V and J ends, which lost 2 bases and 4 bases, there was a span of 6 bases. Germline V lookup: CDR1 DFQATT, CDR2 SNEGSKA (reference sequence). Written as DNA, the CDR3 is TGCAGTGCTAGACAGGGGTACGAGCAGTACTTC. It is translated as CSARQGYEQYF.

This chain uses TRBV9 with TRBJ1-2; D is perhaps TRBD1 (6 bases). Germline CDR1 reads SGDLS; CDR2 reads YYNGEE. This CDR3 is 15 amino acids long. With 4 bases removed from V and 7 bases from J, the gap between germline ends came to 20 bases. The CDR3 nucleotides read TGTGCCAGCAGCACCAAGTTATCAGGGGCGCTTGGCTACACCTTC. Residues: CASSTKLSGALGYTF.

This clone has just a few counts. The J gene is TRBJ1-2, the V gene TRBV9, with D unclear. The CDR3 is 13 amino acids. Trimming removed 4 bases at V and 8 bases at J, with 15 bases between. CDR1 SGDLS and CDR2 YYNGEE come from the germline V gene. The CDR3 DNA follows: TGTGCCAGCAGCCCTCAGGCTGATTTCGGCTACACCTTC. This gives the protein CASSPQADFGYTF.

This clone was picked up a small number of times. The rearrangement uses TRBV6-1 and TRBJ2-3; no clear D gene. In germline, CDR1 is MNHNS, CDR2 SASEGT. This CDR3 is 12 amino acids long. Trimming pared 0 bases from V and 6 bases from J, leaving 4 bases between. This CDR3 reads CASSEALDTQYF. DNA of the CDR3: TGTGCCAGCAGTGAAGCCCTGGATACGCAGTATTTT.

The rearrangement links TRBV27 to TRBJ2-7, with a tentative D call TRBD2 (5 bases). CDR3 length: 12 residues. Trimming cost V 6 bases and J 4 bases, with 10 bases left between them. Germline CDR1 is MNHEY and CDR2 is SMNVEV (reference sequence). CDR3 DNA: TGTGCCAGCAGGTCCCTAGCTTACGAGCAGTACTTC. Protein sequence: CASRSLAYEQYF.

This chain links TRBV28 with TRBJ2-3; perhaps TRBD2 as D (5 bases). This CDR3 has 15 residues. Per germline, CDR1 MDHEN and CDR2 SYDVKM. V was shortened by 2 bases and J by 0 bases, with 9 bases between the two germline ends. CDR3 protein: CASSLRGHSTDTQYF. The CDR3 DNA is TGTGCCAGCAGTTTACGAGGGCATAGCACAGATACGCAGTATTTT.

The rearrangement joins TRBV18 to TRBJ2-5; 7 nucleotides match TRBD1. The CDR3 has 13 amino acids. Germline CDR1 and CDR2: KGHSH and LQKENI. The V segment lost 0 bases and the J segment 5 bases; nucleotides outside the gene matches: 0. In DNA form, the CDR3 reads TGTGCCAGCTCACCACCGACAGGGGAGACCCAGTACTTC. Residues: CASSPPTGETQYF.

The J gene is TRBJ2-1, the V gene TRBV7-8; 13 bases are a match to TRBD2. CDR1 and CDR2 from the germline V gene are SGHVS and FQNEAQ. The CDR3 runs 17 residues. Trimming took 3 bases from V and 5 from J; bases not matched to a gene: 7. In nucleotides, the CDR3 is TGTGCCAGCAGCTTGAGTTGGGGGACTAGCGGGAACAATGAGCAGTTCTTC. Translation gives CASSLSWGTSGNNEQFF. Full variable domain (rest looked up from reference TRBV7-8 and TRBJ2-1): GAGVSQSPRYKVAKRGQDVALRCDPISGHVSLFWYQQALGQGPEFLTYFQNEAQLDKSGLPSDRFFAERPEGSVSTLKIQRTQQEDSAVYLCASSLSWGTSGNNEQFFGPGTRLTVL.

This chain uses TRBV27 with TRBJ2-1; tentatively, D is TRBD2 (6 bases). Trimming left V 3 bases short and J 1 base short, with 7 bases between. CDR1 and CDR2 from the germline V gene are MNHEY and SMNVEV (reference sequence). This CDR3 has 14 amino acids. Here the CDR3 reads CASSFRGSYNEQFF. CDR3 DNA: TGTGCCAGCAGTTTTCGGGGGTCCTACAATGAGCAGTTCTTC.

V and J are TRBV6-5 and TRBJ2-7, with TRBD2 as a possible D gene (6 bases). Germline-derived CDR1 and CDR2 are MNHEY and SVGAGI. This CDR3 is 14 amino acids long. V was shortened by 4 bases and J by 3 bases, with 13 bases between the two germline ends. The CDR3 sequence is CASSFRESGYEQYF. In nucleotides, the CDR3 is TGTGCCAGCAGTTTCCGGGAGTCGGGCTACGAGCAGTACTTC.

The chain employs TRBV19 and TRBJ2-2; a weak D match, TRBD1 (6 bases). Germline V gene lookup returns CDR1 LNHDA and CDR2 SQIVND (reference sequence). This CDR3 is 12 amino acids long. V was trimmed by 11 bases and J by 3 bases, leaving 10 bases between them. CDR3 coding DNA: TGTGCCGGGCAGGGGTACACCGGGGAGCTGTTTTTT. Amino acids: CAGQGYTGELFF.

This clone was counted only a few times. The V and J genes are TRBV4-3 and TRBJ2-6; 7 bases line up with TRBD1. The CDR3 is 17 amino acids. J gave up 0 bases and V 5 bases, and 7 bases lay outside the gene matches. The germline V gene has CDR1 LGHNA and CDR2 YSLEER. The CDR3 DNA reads TGCGCCAGCAGCTCTACTTCAGGGGGCTCTGGGGCCAACGTCCTGACTTTC. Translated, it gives CASSSTSGGSGANVLTF.

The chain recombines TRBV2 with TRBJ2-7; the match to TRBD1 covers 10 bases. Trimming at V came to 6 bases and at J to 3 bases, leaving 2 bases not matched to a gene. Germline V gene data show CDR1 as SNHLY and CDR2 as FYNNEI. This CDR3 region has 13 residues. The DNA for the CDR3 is TGTGCCAGCAGGGACAGGGGGATCTACGAGCAGTACTTC. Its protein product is CASRDRGIYEQYF. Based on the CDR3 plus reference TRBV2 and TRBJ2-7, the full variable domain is EPEVTQTPSHQVTQMGQEVILRCVPISNHLYFYWYRQILGQKVEFLVSFYNNEISEKSEIFDDQFSVERPDGSNFTLKIRSTKLEDSAMYFCASRDRGIYEQYFGPGTRLTVT.

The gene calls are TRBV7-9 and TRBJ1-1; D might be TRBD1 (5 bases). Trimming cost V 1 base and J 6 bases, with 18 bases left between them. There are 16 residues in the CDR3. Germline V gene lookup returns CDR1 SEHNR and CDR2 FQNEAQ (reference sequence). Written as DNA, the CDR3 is TGTGCCAGCAGCTTAGGAATTTCGGGCAGGGTGGCTGAAGCTTTCTTT. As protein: CASSLGISGRVAEAFF.

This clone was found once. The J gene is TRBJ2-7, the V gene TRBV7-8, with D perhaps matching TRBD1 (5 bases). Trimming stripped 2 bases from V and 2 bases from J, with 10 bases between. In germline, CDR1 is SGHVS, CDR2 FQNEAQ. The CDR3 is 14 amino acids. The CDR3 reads CASSLIAGTYEQYF. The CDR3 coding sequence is TGTGCCAGCAGCTTAATCGCAGGGACCTACGAGCAGTACTTC.

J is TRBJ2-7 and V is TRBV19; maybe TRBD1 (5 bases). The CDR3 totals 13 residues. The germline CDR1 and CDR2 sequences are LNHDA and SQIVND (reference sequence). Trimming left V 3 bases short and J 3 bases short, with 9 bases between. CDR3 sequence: CASSIAGYYEQYF. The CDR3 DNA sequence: TGTGCCAGTAGTATCGCAGGGTACTACGAGCAGTACTTC. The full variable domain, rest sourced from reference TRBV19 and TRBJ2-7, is DGGITQSPKYLFRKEGQNVTLSCEQNLNHDAMYWYRQDPGQGLRLIYYSQIVNDFQKGDIAEGYSVSREKKESFPLTVTSAQKNPTAFYLCASSIAGYYEQYFGPGTRLTVT.

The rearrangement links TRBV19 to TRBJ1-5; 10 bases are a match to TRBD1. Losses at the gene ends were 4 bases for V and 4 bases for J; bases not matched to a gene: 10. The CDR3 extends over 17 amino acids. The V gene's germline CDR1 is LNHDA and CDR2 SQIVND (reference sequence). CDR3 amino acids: CASSTGAGQGTNQPQHF. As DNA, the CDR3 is TGTGCCAGTAGTACGGGCGCGGGACAGGGGACAAATCAGCCCCAGCATTTT.

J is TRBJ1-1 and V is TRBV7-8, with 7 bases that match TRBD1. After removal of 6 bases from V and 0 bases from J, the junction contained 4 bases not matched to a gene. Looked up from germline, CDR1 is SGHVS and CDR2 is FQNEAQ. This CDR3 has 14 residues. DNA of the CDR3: TGTGCCAGCAGGACCGGGACAGTGAACACTGAAGCTTTCTTT. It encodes CASRTGTVNTEAFF.